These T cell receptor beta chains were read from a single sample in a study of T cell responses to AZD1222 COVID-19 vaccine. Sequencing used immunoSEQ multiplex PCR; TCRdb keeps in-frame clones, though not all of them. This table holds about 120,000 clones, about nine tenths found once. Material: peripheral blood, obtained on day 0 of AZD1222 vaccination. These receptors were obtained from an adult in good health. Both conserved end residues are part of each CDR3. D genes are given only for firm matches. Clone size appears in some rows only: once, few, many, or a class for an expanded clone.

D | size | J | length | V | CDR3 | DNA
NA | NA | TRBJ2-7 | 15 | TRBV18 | CASSRNRDTSYEQYF | TGTGCCAGCTCACGAAACCGGGACACCTCCTACGAGCAGTACTTC
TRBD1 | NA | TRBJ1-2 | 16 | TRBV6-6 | CASSPISTGGTYGYTF | TGTGCCAGCAGCCCAATTTCGACAGGGGGCACTTATGGCTACACCTTC
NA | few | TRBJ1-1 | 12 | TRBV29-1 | CSVEQMNTEAFF | TGCAGCGTTGAACAGATGAACACTGAAGCTTTCTTT
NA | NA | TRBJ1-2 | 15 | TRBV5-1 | CASSSQQGMDYGYTF | TGCGCCAGCAGCTCTCAACAGGGAATGGACTATGGCTACACCTTC
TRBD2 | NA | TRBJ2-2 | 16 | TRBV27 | CASINRTRLNTGELFF | TGTGCCAGCATAAATCGGACTAGATTGAACACCGGGGAGCTGTTTTTT
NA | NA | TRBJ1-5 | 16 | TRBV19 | CASSMAGDYSNQPQHF | TGTGCCAGTAGTATGGCAGGAGATTATAGCAATCAGCCCCAGCATTTT
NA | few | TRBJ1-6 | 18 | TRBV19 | CASSSSGFTVIMNSPLHF | TGTGCCAGTAGCTCCTCCGGATTTACGGTCATAATGAATTCACCCCTCCACTTT
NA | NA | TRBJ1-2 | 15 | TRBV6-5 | CASSPLGTLLDGYTF | TGTGCCAGCAGTCCACTCGGGACTTTACTCGATGGCTACACCTTC
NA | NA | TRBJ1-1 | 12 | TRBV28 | CASSLANTEAFF | TGTGCCAGCAGTCTTGCAAACACTGAAGCTTTCTTT
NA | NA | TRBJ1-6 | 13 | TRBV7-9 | CAGWGGGHSPLHF | TGTGCCGGTTGGGGAGGGGGTCATTCACCCCTCCACTTT
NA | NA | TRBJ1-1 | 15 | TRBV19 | CASSILRGVNTEAFF | TGTGCCAGTAGTATCCTCCGGGGAGTGAACACTGAAGCTTTCTTT
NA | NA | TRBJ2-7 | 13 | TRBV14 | CASSPGRAYEQYF | TGTGCCAGCAGCCCCGGCAGGGCCTACGAGCAGTACTTC
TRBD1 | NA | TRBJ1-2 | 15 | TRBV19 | CASSIPGQGIYGYTF | TGTGCCAGTAGTATCCCGGGACAGGGGATCTATGGCTACACCTTC
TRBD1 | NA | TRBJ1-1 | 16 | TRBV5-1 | CASGPLGQGANAEAFF | TGCGCCAGCGGCCCGCTCGGACAGGGCGCGAACGCTGAAGCTTTCTTT
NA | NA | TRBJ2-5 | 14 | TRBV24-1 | CATSDSGTWGTQYF | TGTGCCACCAGTGATTCCGGGACCTGGGGGACCCAGTACTTC
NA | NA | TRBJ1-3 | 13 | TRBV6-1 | CASSDSSGNTIYF | TGTGCCAGCAGTGACAGCTCTGGAAACACCATATATTTT
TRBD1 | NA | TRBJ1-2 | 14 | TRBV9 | CASSVTDREGGYTF | TGTGCCAGCAGCGTCACGGACAGGGAAGGCGGCTACACCTTC
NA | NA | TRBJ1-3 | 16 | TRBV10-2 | CASSDGWELSGNTIYF | TGCGCCAGCAGTGATGGGTGGGAACTCTCTGGAAACACCATATATTTT